What follows describes a single T cell receptor (beta chain). Its antigen remains unidentified. Profiling relied on immunoSEQ multiplex PCR, and the TCRdb table lists in-frame clones only, not all of them. The profile shows under 15,000 clones, roughly 88% of them singletons. The entry originates in a study of PD-1 blockade in mismatch repair-deficient tumors. Overall study context: All were previously treated, progressing patients with some twelve mismatch repair-deficient cancer types. The study's findings and limits: Tumor-resident clones, often absent from pretreatment blood, expanded after pembrolizumab and then contracted.

CDR3 length: 14 amino acids. V lost 4 bases to trimming and J lost 4 bases, with 11 bases between them. Looked up from germline, CDR1 is LNHDA and CDR2 is SQIVND (reference sequence). The TCR comes from an adult with mismatch repair-deficient cancer. This chain joins TRBV19 and TRBJ1-5; perhaps TRBD1 as D (6 bases). Source: PBMCs, taken around 15 weeks after starting pembrolizumab. CDR3 nucleotide sequence: TGTGCCAGTAGTACCCGGGACACTAATCAGCCCCAGCATTTT. This sequence encodes CASSTRDTNQPQHF.